A single sample is the source of the 21 T cell receptor beta chains below, sequenced in a study of T-cell reconstitution after alpha-beta-depleted transplantation in children (dated by TCRdb to the mid-2010s). In the paper's terms, the treatment or condition label means: allogeneic hematopoietic cell transplantation with graft depleted of TCRalphabeta T cells and CD19 B cells. Library prep was done by PCR. The instrument was an Illumina HiSeq 2500. Molecular barcoding was employed in the preparation of TCR libraries, with unique molecular identifiers being used to normalize TCRbeta repertoire quantification. TCRdb reworked the public reads: Q25 trimming with fastp, MiXCR clone assembly, productive beta chains retained. Merged by CDR3 protein, the rows form single entries marked with the most common genes and DNA. The sample data list around 440,000 distinct CDR3 sequences, and 10% of these were observed just once. The ten biggest clones cover approximately 2% of the sample.

Sequencing used PBMCs, obtained before TCRalphabeta/CD19-depleted stem cell transplant. These TCRs come from a child aged 2 to 10 with inherited bone marrow failure, due to receive a stem cell transplant.

This clonotype was picked up many times. V gene TRBV29-1 combines with J gene TRBJ2-3; D possibly corresponds to TRBD2 (6 bases). Trimming left V 3 bases short and J 4 bases short, with 11 bases between. This CDR3 is 13 amino acids long. Germline assignment: CDR1 SQVTM and CDR2 ANQGSEA. This chain's CDR3 is CSVDPEGPDTQYF. The CDR3 DNA reads TGCAGCGTTGACCCGGAGGGCCCAGATACGCAGTATTTT.

This clonotype was seen many times. A read error may produce the germline difference seen at one junction end. The rearrangement links TRBV20-1 to TRBJ2-1; TRBD2 agrees at 7 bases. CDR3 length: 15 residues. Germline V gene data show CDR1 as DFQATT and CDR2 as SNEGSKA (reference sequence). The CDR3 reads CSARDRAGRNNEQFF. The CDR3 DNA reads TGCAGTGCGAGAGACCGAGCGGGACGGAACAATGAGCAGTTCTTC.

This clonotype has at least ten counts. The chain combines TRBV12-3 or TRBV12-4 with TRBJ2-3; 7 bases match TRBD1. V shed 7 bases and J 0 bases; nucleotides not matched to a gene: 4. The CDR3 runs to 14 residues. The CDR3 protein is CASITDRSTDTQYF. The CDR3 DNA follows: TGTGCCAGCATTACGGACAGGAGCACAGATACGCAGTATTTT.

This chain uses TRBV13 with TRBJ2-3; 10 nucleotides match TRBD2. The CDR3 runs 15 residues. V lost 9 bases, J lost 4 bases, and 10 bases stayed unmatched. Germline V CDR1 and CDR2: PRHDT, FYEKMQ (reference sequence). CDR3 amino acids: CASFEASGSADTQYF. As DNA, the CDR3 is TGTGCCAGTTTCGAGGCTAGCGGGAGCGCAGATACGCAGTATTTT.

This clonotype was detected only a few times. V is TRBV4-3 and J is TRBJ1-1; D is undetermined. CDR1 is LGHNA, CDR2 YSLEER, per germline. With 0 bases removed from V and 0 bases from J, the gap between germline ends came to 5 bases. This CDR3 has 14 amino acids. CDR3 DNA: TGCGCCAGCAGCCAAGATTTCATGAACACTGAAGCTTTCTTT. The encoded protein is CASSQDFMNTEAFF.

This clonotype was recorded at least ten times. The gene calls are TRBV29-1 and TRBJ2-7, with a possible D match to TRBD1 (5 bases). V gave up 0 bases and J gave up 4 bases, with 7 bases separating them. CDR1 is SQVTM, CDR2 ANQGSEA, per germline. The CDR3 runs 12 residues. CDR3 coding DNA: TGCAGCGTTGAAGATAGACAGTACGAGCAGTACTTC. It encodes CSVEDRQYEQYF.

This clonotype was observed many times. The rearrangement joins TRBV5-6 to TRBJ2-3; 7 positions agree with TRBD2. With V trimmed by 0 bases and J by 3 bases, 4 bases remained unmatched. The CDR3 totals 15 residues. Germline values: CDR1 SGHDT, CDR2 YYEEEE. CDR3 bases: TGTGCCAGCAGCTTGGGGCTAGCGGAGACAGATACGCAGTATTTT. This codes for CASSLGLAETDTQYF. The variable domain in full, completed from reference TRBV5-6 and TRBJ2-3, reads DAGVTQSPTHLIKTRGQQVTLRCSPKSGHDTVSWYQQALGQGPQFIFQYYEEEERQRGNFPDRFSGHQFPNYSSELNVNALLLGDSALYLCASSLGLAETDTQYFGPGTRLTVL.

With respect to this clonotype: One base away lies a much larger clone, so this may be a sequencing read error. The chain carries TRBV29-1 and TRBJ2-5; the match to TRBD1 covers 8 bases. Germline loops: CDR1 SQVTM, CDR2 ANQGSEA. The CDR3 runs to 14 residues. The CDR3 bases are TGCAGCGTCAGGATCGGGACAGGCCAAGAGACCCAGCACTTC. Translation: CSVRIGTGQETQHF. Complete variable domain (other parts from reference TRBV29-1 and TRBJ2-5): SAVISQKPSRDICQRGTSLTIQCQVDSQVTMMFWYRQQPGQSLTLIATANQGSEATYESGFVIDKFPISRPNLTFSTLTVSNMSPEDSSIYLCSVRIGTGQETQHFGPGTRLLVL.

This clonotype was seen at least ten times. The chain joins TRBV11-1 to TRBJ1-5; D is undetermined. Germline CDR1 reads SGHAT; CDR2 reads FQDESV (reference sequence). The ends were cut back, 5 bases at V and 0 bases at J, with 20 bases in the middle. CDR3 length: 18 amino acids. CDR3 DNA: TGTGCCAGCAGCCCCCCCGAGGCTCGTCTGTATAGCAATCAGCCCCAGCATTTT. It is translated as CASSPPEARLYSNQPQHF.

This clonotype has only a few counts. V usage is TRBV28 and J usage is TRBJ2-1; D is possibly TRBD2 (6 bases). The CDR3 is 16 residues long. Germline loops: CDR1 MDHEN, CDR2 SYDVKM. The V and J ends lost 1 base and 9 bases respectively, with 19 bases between them. CDR3 amino acids: CASSLYGLATRGEQFF. The DNA for the CDR3 is TGTGCCAGCAGTTTATACGGGCTAGCGACCCGCGGTGAGCAGTTCTTC.

In its sample, this clonotype was seen many times. The V gene is TRBV7-2, the J gene TRBJ1-4; TRBD1 agrees at 8 bases. J gave up 7 bases and V 4 bases, and 5 bases lay outside the gene matches. The CDR3 consists of 14 residues. Germline assignment: CDR1 SGHTA and CDR2 FQGNSA. The CDR3 nucleotides are TGTGCCAGCAGCTACCAGGGGGCACCTGAAAAACTGTTTTTT. Translated: CASSYQGAPEKLFF.

This rearrangement joins TRBV20-1 to TRBJ2-7; D is perhaps TRBD1 or TRBD2 (5 bases each). The CDR3 has 12 residues. V lost 2 bases and J 2 bases, leaving 7 bases between the germline ends. Germline loops: CDR1 DFQATT, CDR2 SNEGSKA (reference sequence). In DNA form, the CDR3 reads TGCAGTGCTAGAAGGGACCCCTACGAGCAGTACTTC. Translated: CSARRDPYEQYF.

This clonotype was observed many times. The J gene is TRBJ2-7, the V gene TRBV20-1, with 7 bases that match TRBD2. V shed 2 bases, J shed 4 bases, and the junction held 14 bases outside the gene matches. The CDR3 is 16 residues long. CDR1 and CDR2 (germline): DFQATT, SNEGSKA (reference sequence). The CDR3 here is CSARSPWWAGVYEQYF. The CDR3 DNA reads as TGCAGTGCTAGAAGTCCTTGGTGGGCGGGAGTTTACGAGCAGTACTTC.

The chain couples TRBV12-3 or TRBV12-4 to TRBJ1-4; 7 nucleotides line up with TRBD1. The CDR3 spans 16 residues. The junction had 11 bases not matched to a gene; V was cut back by 5 bases and J by 5 bases. CDR3 residues: CASSPGTVGVNEKLFF. CDR3 coding DNA: TGTGCCAGCAGTCCCGGGACAGTGGGGGTGAATGAAAAACTGTTTTTT.

At least ten counts were recorded for this clonotype. V and J are TRBV20-1 and TRBJ2-1; the D gene could be TRBD1 or TRBD2 (6 bases each). In germline, CDR1 is DFQATT, CDR2 SNEGSKA (reference sequence). The CDR3 sequence is 13 residues long. The CDR3 spells CSAGGGTVNEQFF. CDR3 DNA sequence: TGCAGCGCTGGGGGCGGGACGGTAAATGAGCAGTTCTTC.

This clonotype was observed many times. V gene TRBV4-1 combines with J gene TRBJ1-5, with 7 bases aligning to TRBD1. In germline, CDR1 is MGHRA, CDR2 YSYEKL. V was pared by 0 bases and J by 9 bases, with 14 bases of the junction left unmatched. This CDR3 is built from 17 residues. The DNA of the CDR3 is TGCGCCAGCAGCCAAGACCCACGCCAGGGGGTTCGTTCGCCCCAGCATTTT. This sequence encodes CASSQDPRQGVRSPQHF.

This clonotype occurred many times. For the CDR3, the DNA is TGTGCCAGCAGCTTAGCCCCCGAAAGGGGCCGCACAGATACGCAGTATTTT. It translates to CASSLAPERGRTDTQYF. The gene calls are TRBV7-2 and TRBJ2-3; a possible D gene is TRBD1 (5 bases). Germline V gene sequence: CDR1 SGHTA, CDR2 FQGNSA. This CDR3 contains 17 residues. Trimming took 0 bases from V and 1 from J, leaving 14 bases between them. The variable domain in full, with the rest retrieved from reference TRBV7-2 and TRBJ2-3, is GAGVSQSPSNKVTEKGKDVELRCDPISGHTALYWYRQSLGQGLEFLIYFQGNSAPDKSGLPSDRFSAERTGGSVSTLTIQRTQQEDSAVYLCASSLAPERGRTDTQYFGPGTRLTVL.

In this sample, this clonotype turned up a few times. V usage is TRBV12-3 or TRBV12-4 and J usage is TRBJ2-7; 11 bases align to TRBD2. Trimming removed 1 base from V and 6 bases from J; junction bases left unmatched: 17. The length of the CDR3 is 19 residues. The CDR3 nucleotides read TGTGCCAGCAGTTTAGGTCTAGCGGGAGGAAGGCTACTACTACTCGAGCAGTACTTC. It specifies CASSLGLAGGRLLLLEQYF.

This clonotype was observed a few times. V and J are TRBV30 and TRBJ2-7; 11 nucleotides align to TRBD2. Germline CDR1 GTSNPN, CDR2 SVGIG (reference sequence). The CDR3 contains 14 residues. The V and J ends lost 2 bases and 8 bases, in that order; junction bases with no gene match: 8. The CDR3 loop reads CAWSRLAGSPKQYF. The CDR3 bases are TGTGCCTGGAGTCGACTAGCGGGATCCCCAAAGCAGTACTTC.

This clonotype was observed a few times. The gene calls are TRBV20-1 and TRBJ1-1; D unclear. The ends were cut back, 1 base at V and 1 base at J, with 10 bases in the middle. There are 14 residues in the CDR3. Germline V gene sequence: CDR1 DFQATT, CDR2 SNEGSKA (reference sequence). CDR3 DNA: TGCAGTGCTAGAGTGCAGGTAGAGAACACTGAAGCTTTCTTT. It yields the protein CSARVQVENTEAFF.

This clonotype occurred many times. The chain combines TRBV7-9 with TRBJ2-7; TRBD1 matches 8 bases. V lost 4 bases to trimming and J lost 1 base; unmatched junction nucleotides: 6. The length of the CDR3 is 15 residues. Germline assignment: CDR1 SEHNR and CDR2 FQNEAQ (reference sequence). The CDR3 bases are TGTGCCAGCAGCTATACAGGGGGGCCTTCCTACGAGCAGTACTTC. It encodes CASSYTGGPSYEQYF.